This T cell receptor (beta chain) comes out of a study of technical replicates of blood from a few donors. Data came from immunoSEQ multiplex PCR; TCRdb stores just in-frame clones and leaves some out. The sample shows around 100,000 clones, over 90% of them seen only once. This CDR3 comprises 18 residues. V gave up 1 base and J gave up 4 bases, with 19 bases separating them. Germline V gives CDR1 SGHVS, CDR2 FNYEAQ. The sequencing sample was made of T cells isolated from PBMCs. This receptor was obtained from a human donor in good health. V usage is TRBV7-6 and J usage is TRBJ1-4; maybe TRBD1 (5 bases). Here the CDR3 DNA reads TGTGCCAGCAGCTTAGTAGCACCACCGCTGGGACTTAATGAAAAACTGTTTTTT. It is translated as CASSLVAPPLGLNEKLFF.